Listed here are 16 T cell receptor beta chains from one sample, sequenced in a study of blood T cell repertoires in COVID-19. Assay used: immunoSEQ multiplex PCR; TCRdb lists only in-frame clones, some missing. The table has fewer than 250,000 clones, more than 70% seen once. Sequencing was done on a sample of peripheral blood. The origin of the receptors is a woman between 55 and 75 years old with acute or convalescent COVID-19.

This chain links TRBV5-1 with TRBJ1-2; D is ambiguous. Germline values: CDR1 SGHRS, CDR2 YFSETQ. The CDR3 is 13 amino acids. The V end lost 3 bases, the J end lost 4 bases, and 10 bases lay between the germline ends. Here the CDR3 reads CASSWGEAYGYTF. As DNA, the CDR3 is TGCGCCAGCAGCTGGGGAGAAGCCTATGGCTACACCTTC.

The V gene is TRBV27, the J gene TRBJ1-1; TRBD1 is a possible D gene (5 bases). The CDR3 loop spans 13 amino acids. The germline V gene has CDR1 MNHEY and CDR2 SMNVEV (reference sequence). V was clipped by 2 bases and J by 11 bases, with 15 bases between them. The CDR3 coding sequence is TGTGCCAGCAGTTTAAGACTGGGGGGGGAGGCTTTCTTT. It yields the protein CASSLRLGGEAFF.

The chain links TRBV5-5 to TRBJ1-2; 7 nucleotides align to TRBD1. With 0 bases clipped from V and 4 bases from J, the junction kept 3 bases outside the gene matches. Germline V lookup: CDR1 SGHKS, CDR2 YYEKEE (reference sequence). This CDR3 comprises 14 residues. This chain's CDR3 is CASSLGTGSYGYTF. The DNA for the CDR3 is TGTGCCAGCAGCTTGGGGACAGGCTCCTATGGCTACACCTTC. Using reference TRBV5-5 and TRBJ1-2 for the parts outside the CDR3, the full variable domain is DAGVTQSPTHLIKTRGQQVTLRCSPISGHKSVSWYQQVLGQGPQFIFQYYEKEERGRGNFPDRFSARQFPNYSSELNVNALLLGDSALYLCASSLGTGSYGYTFGSGTRLTVV.

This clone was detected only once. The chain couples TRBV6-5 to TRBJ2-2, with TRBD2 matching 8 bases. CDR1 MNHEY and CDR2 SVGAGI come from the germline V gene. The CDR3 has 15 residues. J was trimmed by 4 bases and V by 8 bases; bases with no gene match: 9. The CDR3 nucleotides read TGTGCCAGCCACCTTAGCGGGGTGAGCACCGGGGAGCTGTTTTTT. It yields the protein CASHLSGVSTGELFF.

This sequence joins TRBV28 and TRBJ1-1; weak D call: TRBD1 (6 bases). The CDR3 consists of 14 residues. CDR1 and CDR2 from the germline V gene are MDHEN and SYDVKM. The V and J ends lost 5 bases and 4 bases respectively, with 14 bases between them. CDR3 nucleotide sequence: TGTGCCAGCAGTGGCCCAGGGGTTGTCACTGAAGCTTTCTTT. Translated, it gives CASSGPGVVTEAFF.

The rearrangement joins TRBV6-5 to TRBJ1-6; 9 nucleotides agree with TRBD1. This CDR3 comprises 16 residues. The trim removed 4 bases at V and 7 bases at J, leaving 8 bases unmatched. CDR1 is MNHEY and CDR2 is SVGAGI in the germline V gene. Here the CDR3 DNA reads TGTGCCAGCAGTTCAACCCTGGGGACAGGGAATTCACCCCTCCACTTT. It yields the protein CASSSTLGTGNSPLHF.

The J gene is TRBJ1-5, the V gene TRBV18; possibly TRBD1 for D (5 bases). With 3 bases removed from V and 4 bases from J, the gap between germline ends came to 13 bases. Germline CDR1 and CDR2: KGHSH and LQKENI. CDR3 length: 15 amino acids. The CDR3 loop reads CASSPGGAVNQPQHF. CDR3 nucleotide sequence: TGTGCCAGCTCACCTGGAGGGGCCGTTAATCAGCCCCAGCATTTT.

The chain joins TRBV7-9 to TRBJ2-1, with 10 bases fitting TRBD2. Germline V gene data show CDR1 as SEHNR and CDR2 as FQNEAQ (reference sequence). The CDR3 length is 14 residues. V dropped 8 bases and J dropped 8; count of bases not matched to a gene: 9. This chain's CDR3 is CASSLAGVLYEQFF. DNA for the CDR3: TGTGCCAGCTCCCTAGCGGGAGTTTTATATGAGCAGTTCTTC. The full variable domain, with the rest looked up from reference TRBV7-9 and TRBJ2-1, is DTGVSQNPRHKITKRGQNVTFRCDPISEHNRLYWYRQTLGQGPEFLTYFQNEAQLEKSRLLSDRFSAERPKGSFSTLEIQRTEQGDSAMYLCASSLAGVLYEQFFGPGTRLTVL.

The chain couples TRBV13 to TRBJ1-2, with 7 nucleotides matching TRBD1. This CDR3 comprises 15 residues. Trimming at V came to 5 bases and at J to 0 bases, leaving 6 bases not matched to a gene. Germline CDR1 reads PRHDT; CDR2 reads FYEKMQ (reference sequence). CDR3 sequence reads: CASSPRDRANYGYTF. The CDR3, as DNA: TGTGCCAGCAGCCCCCGGGACAGAGCTAACTATGGCTACACCTTC.

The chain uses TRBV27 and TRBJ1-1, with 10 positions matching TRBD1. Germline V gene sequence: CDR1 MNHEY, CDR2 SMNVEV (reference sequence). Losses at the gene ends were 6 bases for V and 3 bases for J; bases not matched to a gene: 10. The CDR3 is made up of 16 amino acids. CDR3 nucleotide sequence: TGTGCCAGCAGGGGAGGGGACAGGGGATTTTACACTGAAGCTTTCTTT. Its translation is CASRGGDRGFYTEAFF.

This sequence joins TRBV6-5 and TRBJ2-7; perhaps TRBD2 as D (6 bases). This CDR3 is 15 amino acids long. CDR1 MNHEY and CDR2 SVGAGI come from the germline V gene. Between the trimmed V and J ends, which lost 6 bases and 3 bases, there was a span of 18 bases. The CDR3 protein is CASSRGEPEIYEQYF. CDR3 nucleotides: TGTGCCAGCAGCCGCGGGGAGCCGGAAATCTACGAGCAGTACTTC.

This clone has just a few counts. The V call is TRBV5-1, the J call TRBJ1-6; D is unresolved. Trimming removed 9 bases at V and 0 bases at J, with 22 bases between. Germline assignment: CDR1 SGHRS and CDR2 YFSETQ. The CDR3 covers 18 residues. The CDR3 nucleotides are TGCGCCATCGCTACAGCTGGAACCAATCCCTCCTATAATTCACCCCTCCACTTT. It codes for CAIATAGTNPSYNSPLHF.

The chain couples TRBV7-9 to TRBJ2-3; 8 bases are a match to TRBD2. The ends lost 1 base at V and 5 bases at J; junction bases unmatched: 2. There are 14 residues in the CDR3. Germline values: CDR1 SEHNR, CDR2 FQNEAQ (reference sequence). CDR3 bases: TGTGCCAGCAGCTTAGGACTAGCGCTAGATACGCAGTATTTT. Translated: CASSLGLALDTQYF.

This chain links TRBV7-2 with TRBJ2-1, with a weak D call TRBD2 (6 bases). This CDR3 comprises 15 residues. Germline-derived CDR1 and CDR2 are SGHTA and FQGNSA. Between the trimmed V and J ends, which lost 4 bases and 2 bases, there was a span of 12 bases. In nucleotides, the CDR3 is TGTGCCAGCAGCTCCACGGGGGTTACCTACAATGAGCAGTTCTTC. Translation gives CASSSTGVTYNEQFF.

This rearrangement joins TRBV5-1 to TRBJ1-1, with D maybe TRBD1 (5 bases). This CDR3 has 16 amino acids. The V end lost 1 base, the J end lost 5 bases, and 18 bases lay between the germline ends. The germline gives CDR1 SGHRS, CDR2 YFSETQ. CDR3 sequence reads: CASSLMGMGGGTEAFF. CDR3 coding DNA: TGCGCCAGCAGCTTGATGGGTATGGGGGGAGGGACTGAAGCTTTCTTT.

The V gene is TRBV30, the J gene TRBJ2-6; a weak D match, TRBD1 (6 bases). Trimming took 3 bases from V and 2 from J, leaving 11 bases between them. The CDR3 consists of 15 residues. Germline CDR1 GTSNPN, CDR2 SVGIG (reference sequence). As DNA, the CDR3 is TGTGCCTGGAGAGGGGCAGGGGCTGGGGCCAACGTCCTGACTTTC. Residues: CAWRGAGAGANVLTF.